This T cell receptor (beta chain) is drawn from a study of preoperative IRX-2 immunotherapy in early breast cancer. The CDR3 covers 13 residues. The germline gives CDR1 SGHVS, CDR2 FQNEAQ. The V and J ends lost 5 bases and 9 bases respectively, with 14 bases between them. The treatment is: preoperative locoregional IRX-2 cytokine immunotherapy. Samples came from a phase Ib trial of preoperative locoregional IRX-2 cytokine immunotherapy. Sequenced by immunoSEQ multiplex PCR; TCRdb stores in-frame clones only, minus some. Of about 25,000 clones listed, around 96% are singletons. The source is a human donor with breast cancer. The starting material was tumor tissue, obtained after IRX-2 immunotherapy. J is TRBJ1-5 and V is TRBV7-8; perhaps TRBD1 as D (5 bases). In DNA form, the CDR3 reads TGTGCCAGCAGCATAGATGGGGGGATGCCCCAGCATTTT. Its protein is CASSIDGGMPQHF.